A single sample gave rise to the 6 T cell receptor beta chains below, sequenced in a study of control samples from healthy donors and cancer patients. The data were produced by immunoSEQ multiplex PCR, yet TCRdb's version contains in-frame clones alone and is incomplete. The sample has about 77,000 clones, 92% seen once. Sequencing was carried out using blood. Receptors were obtained from a woman aged 55-70 years in good health.

The chain combines TRBV5-1 with TRBJ2-5; TRBD1 aligns across 8 bases. The CDR3 contains 15 residues. Germline CDR1 is SGHRS and CDR2 is YFSETQ. With 3 bases clipped from V and 2 bases from J, the junction kept 6 bases outside the gene matches. The CDR3 sequence is CASSYYYRGQETQYF. CDR3 DNA sequence: TGCGCCAGCAGCTACTACTACAGGGGGCAAGAGACCCAGTACTTC.

This chain uses TRBV5-5 with TRBJ1-2; 7 bases line up with TRBD1. The J segment lost 8 bases and the V segment lost 2 bases, leaving 6 bases of the junction unmatched. The CDR3 has 13 amino acids. Germline V CDR1 and CDR2: SGHKS, YYEKEE (reference sequence). For the CDR3, the DNA is TGTGCCAGCAGCTTTGGCGTAGGGGGCGGCTACACCTTC. Its translation: CASSFGVGGGYTF.

The chain combines TRBV7-9 with TRBJ1-2, with 7 bases matching TRBD1. This CDR3 spans 14 amino acids. CDR1 is SEHNR and CDR2 is FQNEAQ in the germline V gene (reference sequence). V dropped 1 base and J dropped 4; count of bases not matched to a gene: 3. In DNA, the CDR3 is TGTGCCAGCAGCTTAGGGACAGGAAGCTATGGCTACACCTTC. This sequence encodes CASSLGTGSYGYTF.

This clone was recorded a few times. The same CDR3 arises from other DNA sequences in this sample as well. The CDR3 DNA follows: TGCAGCGTTGAAGGGCAGTCGAACACTGAAGCTTTCTTT. This codes for CSVEGQSNTEAFF. The chain couples TRBV29-1 to TRBJ1-1; D not resolved. The CDR3 sequence is 13 residues long. CDR1 is SQVTM, CDR2 ANQGSEA, per germline. Trimming removed 1 base at V and 1 base at J, with 7 bases between. The complete variable domain, with remaining parts taken from reference TRBV29-1 and TRBJ1-1, reads SAVISQKPSRDICQRGTSLTIQCQVDSQVTMMFWYRQQPGQSLTLIATANQGSEATYESGFVIDKFPISRPNLTFSTLTVSNMSPEDSSIYLCSVEGQSNTEAFFGQGTRLTVV.

This clone occurred a few times. The rearrangement uses TRBV3-1 (or the pseudogene TRBV3-2) and TRBJ1-6; D is uncertain. The CDR3 totals 14 residues. Trimming cost V 0 bases and J 11 bases, with 11 bases left between them. Germline CDR1 LGHDT, CDR2 YNNKEL (reference sequence). The CDR3 spells CASSQDDGGAPLHF. As DNA, the CDR3 is TGTGCCAGCAGCCAAGATGATGGCGGAGCACCCCTCCACTTT.

The chain carries TRBV5-1 and TRBJ1-6; TRBD1 agrees at 7 bases. Germline loops: CDR1 SGHRS, CDR2 YFSETQ. The CDR3 has 19 amino acids. Trimming removed 0 bases from V and 0 bases from J; junction bases left unmatched: 9. CDR3 DNA sequence: TGCGCCAGCAGCTTGGGAGGGACAGTCGGTGACTCCTATAATTCACCCCTCCACTTT. Its protein is CASSLGGTVGDSYNSPLHF. The full variable domain, in which reference TRBV5-1 and TRBJ1-6 provide the parts outside the CDR3, is KAGVTQTPRYLIKTRGQQVTLSCSPISGHRSVSWYQQTPGQGLQFLFEYFSETQRNKGNFPGRFSGRQFSNSRSEMNVSTLELGDSALYLCASSLGGTVGDSYNSPLHFGNGTRLTVT.